A selection of T cell receptor beta chains follows, all from one sample in a study of shared clonotypes between healthy human individuals. Using immunoSEQ multiplex PCR, the repertoire was profiled, and TCRdb retains in-frame clones only, with some absent. The sample holds some 1 million clones, roughly 70% seen once. The sequencing sample was made of memory CD4+ T cells sorted from blood. The receptor set was obtained from a man aged 18 to 35 in good health. CDR3s include the opening cysteine and the closing phenylalanine or tryptophan. The order of the fields is clone size, J gene, V gene, D gene, CDR3 protein, CDR3 DNA. D genes are given only for firm matches. Only part of the rows carry a size: once, few, many, or a class if the clone is expanded.

abundance: -
j_gene: TRBJ1-5
v_gene: TRBV18
d_gene: -
CDR3aa: CASSPQPEGTAQHF
CDR3nt: TGTGCCAGCTCACCTCAACCGGAGGGGACGGCCCAGCATTTT

abundance: -
j_gene: TRBJ2-1
v_gene: TRBV7-2
d_gene: -
CDR3aa: CASSYTGGPYNEQFF
CDR3nt: TGTGCCAGCAGCTATACAGGAGGCCCCTACAATGAGCAGTTCTTC

abundance: -
j_gene: TRBJ1-5
v_gene: TRBV6-1
d_gene: -
CDR3aa: CASSELPPNQPQHF
CDR3nt: TGTGCCAGCAGTGAGCTGCCTCCTAATCAGCCCCAGCATTTT

abundance: -
j_gene: TRBJ2-1
v_gene: TRBV11-2
d_gene: -
CDR3aa: CASSSPQFF
CDR3nt: TGTGCCAGCAGCTCCCCGCAGTTCTTC

abundance: -
j_gene: TRBJ2-2
v_gene: TRBV5-4
d_gene: TRBD2
CDR3aa: CASSSIAGSGELFF
CDR3nt: TGTGCCAGCAGCTCAATAGCGGGGTCTGGGGAGCTGTTTTTT

abundance: -
j_gene: TRBJ1-4
v_gene: TRBV4-3
d_gene: TRBD1
CDR3aa: CASSPGTGGRANEKLFF
CDR3nt: TGCGCCAGCAGCCCGGGGACAGGGGGCCGGGCTAATGAAAAACTGTTTTTT

abundance: once
j_gene: TRBJ1-3
v_gene: TRBV10-1
d_gene: -
CDR3aa: CASSESRFAGNTIYF
CDR3nt: TGCGCCAGCAGTGAATCCCGGTTCGCTGGAAACACCATATATTTT

abundance: few
j_gene: TRBJ1-6
v_gene: TRBV19
d_gene: -
CDR3aa: CASSMRNSPLHF
CDR3nt: TGTGCCAGTAGTATGCGGAATTCACCCCTCCACTTT

abundance: -
j_gene: TRBJ2-7
v_gene: TRBV5-1
d_gene: -
CDR3aa: CASSPGTKSSYEQYF
CDR3nt: TGCGCCAGCAGCCCCGGGACGAAGAGCTCCTACGAGCAGTACTTC

abundance: -
j_gene: TRBJ2-7
v_gene: TRBV11-2
d_gene: TRBD2
CDR3aa: CASSPHRGGTVGEQYF
CDR3nt: TGTGCCAGCAGCCCTCATCGGGGGGGGACCGTGGGCGAGCAGTACTTC

abundance: -
j_gene: TRBJ1-1
v_gene: TRBV7-8
d_gene: -
CDR3aa: CASSFQYSNTEAFF
CDR3nt: TGTGCCAGCAGCTTCCAATACTCAAACACTGAAGCTTTCTTT

abundance: -
j_gene: TRBJ2-3
v_gene: TRBV29-1
d_gene: -
CDR3aa: CSSRQITDTQYF
CDR3nt: TGCAGCTCCCGACAGATCACAGATACGCAGTATTTT

abundance: -
j_gene: TRBJ1-5
v_gene: TRBV19
d_gene: -
CDR3aa: CASTGEAQPQHF
CDR3nt: TGTGCCAGTACGGGAGAAGCTCAGCCCCAGCATTTT

abundance: -
j_gene: TRBJ2-5
v_gene: TRBV5-6
d_gene: -
CDR3aa: CASSLDPGEEETQYF
CDR3nt: TGTGCCAGCAGCTTGGATCCAGGGGAGGAAGAGACCCAGTACTTC

abundance: -
j_gene: TRBJ2-7
v_gene: TRBV11-1
d_gene: TRBD2
CDR3aa: CASSLNGLGSYEQYF
CDR3nt: TGTGCCAGCAGCTTAAATGGACTAGGCTCCTACGAGCAGTACTTC

abundance: -
j_gene: TRBJ2-5
v_gene: TRBV28
d_gene: TRBD1
CDR3aa: CASSPRRWDRGQETQYF
CDR3nt: TGTGCCAGCAGTCCTAGACGCTGGGACAGGGGGCAAGAGACCCAGTACTTC

abundance: once
j_gene: TRBJ2-1
v_gene: TRBV29-1
d_gene: -
CDR3aa: CSVRTLSSYNEQFF
CDR3nt: TGCAGCGTTCGGACCTTGAGCTCCTACAATGAGCAGTTCTTC

abundance: -
j_gene: TRBJ2-3
v_gene: TRBV6-5
d_gene: TRBD2
CDR3aa: CASSGTSRDTQYF
CDR3nt: TGTGCCAGCAGTGGGACTAGCAGAGATACGCAGTATTTT

abundance: -
j_gene: TRBJ2-7
v_gene: TRBV5-1
d_gene: -
CDR3aa: CASSRALGLKSYEQYF
CDR3nt: TGCGCCAGCAGTCGTGCGTTGGGACTGAAGAGCTACGAGCAGTACTTC

abundance: -
j_gene: TRBJ1-2
v_gene: TRBV29-1
d_gene: -
CDR3aa: CSAKGQNYGYTF
CDR3nt: TGCAGCGCGAAAGGACAGAACTATGGCTACACCTTC

abundance: -
j_gene: TRBJ2-3
v_gene: TRBV10-1
d_gene: TRBD2
CDR3aa: CASSQWSGSDTQYF
CDR3nt: TGCGCCAGCAGTCAGTGGAGCGGGAGTGATACGCAGTATTTT

abundance: once
j_gene: TRBJ2-7
v_gene: TRBV6-1
d_gene: TRBD1
CDR3aa: CASSEGTGWVGEQYF
CDR3nt: TGTGCCAGCAGTGAAGGGACAGGGTGGGTGGGCGAGCAGTACTTC

abundance: many
j_gene: TRBJ2-7
v_gene: TRBV10-2
d_gene: -
CDR3aa: CASSERFRAGSSAYEQYF
CDR3nt: TGCGCCAGCAGTGAGAGGTTTCGTGCAGGGTCGTCCGCCTACGAGCAGTACTTC

abundance: few
j_gene: TRBJ1-1
v_gene: TRBV6-5
d_gene: -
CDR3aa: CASFLLGSGTEAFF
CDR3nt: TGTGCCAGCTTTTTATTGGGAAGTGGGACTGAAGCTTTCTTT

abundance: -
j_gene: TRBJ2-7
v_gene: TRBV29-1
d_gene: TRBD1
CDR3aa: CSVAAGTGGSYEQYF
CDR3nt: TGCAGCGTTGCCGCCGGGACAGGGGGCTCCTACGAGCAGTACTTC

abundance: -
j_gene: TRBJ2-7
v_gene: TRBV11-2
d_gene: -
CDR3aa: CASSPLWGQSSYEQYF
CDR3nt: TGTGCCAGCAGCCCCCTGTGGGGACAAAGCTCCTACGAGCAGTACTTC

abundance: -
j_gene: TRBJ2-7
v_gene: TRBV7-9
d_gene: TRBD2
CDR3aa: CASSSVAGTSGLYEQYF
CDR3nt: TGTGCCAGCAGCTCGGTGGCCGGGACTAGCGGACTTTACGAGCAGTACTTC

abundance: -
j_gene: TRBJ2-7
v_gene: TRBV6-5
d_gene: TRBD2
CDR3aa: CASTAPSGSYGQYF
CDR3nt: TGTGCCAGCACCGCGCCTAGCGGGAGCTACGGGCAGTACTTC

abundance: many
j_gene: TRBJ1-5
v_gene: TRBV19
d_gene: -
CDR3aa: CASSMPPWASSNQPQHF
CDR3nt: TGTGCCAGTAGTATGCCACCCTGGGCCAGTAGCAATCAGCCCCAGCATTTT

abundance: -
j_gene: TRBJ1-2
v_gene: TRBV6-1
d_gene: TRBD1
CDR3aa: CASSELGQPSVYGYTF
CDR3nt: TGTGCCAGCAGTGAATTGGGACAGCCCTCGGTCTATGGCTACACCTTC

abundance: -
j_gene: TRBJ2-7
v_gene: TRBV18
d_gene: TRBD1
CDR3aa: CASSPAGTVSYEQYF
CDR3nt: TGTGCCAGCTCACCTGCCGGGACAGTCTCCTACGAGCAGTACTTC

abundance: -
j_gene: TRBJ2-7
v_gene: TRBV6-1
d_gene: -
CDR3aa: CASIRPPDEQYF
CDR3nt: TGTGCCAGTATAAGGCCACCTGACGAGCAGTACTTC

abundance: -
j_gene: TRBJ1-5
v_gene: TRBV18
d_gene: -
CDR3aa: CASSPLGSVNQPQHF
CDR3nt: TGTGCCAGCTCACCACTGGGGTCAGTCAATCAGCCCCAGCATTTT

abundance: few
j_gene: TRBJ2-2
v_gene: TRBV2
d_gene: -
CDR3aa: CASSVQGELFF
CDR3nt: TGTGCCAGCAGTGTACAAGGGGAGCTGTTTTTT

abundance: few
j_gene: TRBJ2-5
v_gene: TRBV19
d_gene: -
CDR3aa: CASSRFGETQYF
CDR3nt: TGTGCCAGTAGCCGATTCGGAGAGACCCAGTACTTC

abundance: once
j_gene: TRBJ1-2
v_gene: TRBV27
d_gene: TRBD1
CDR3aa: CASSFRRDRDYYGYTF
CDR3nt: TGTGCCAGCAGTTTCCGCCGGGACAGGGACTACTATGGCTACACCTTC

abundance: once
j_gene: TRBJ2-7
v_gene: TRBV10-2
d_gene: TRBD2
CDR3aa: CASTSGGAYEQYF
CDR3nt: TGCGCCAGCACTAGCGGGGGGGCCTACGAGCAGTACTTC

abundance: -
j_gene: TRBJ1-5
v_gene: TRBV5-1
d_gene: TRBD1
CDR3aa: CASSLTGAHQPQHF
CDR3nt: TGCGCCAGCAGCTTGACAGGGGCCCATCAGCCCCAGCATTTT

abundance: -
j_gene: TRBJ1-2
v_gene: TRBV2
d_gene: -
CDR3aa: CASSVNYGYTF
CDR3nt: TGTGCCAGTTCAGTTAACTATGGCTACACCTTC

abundance: -
j_gene: TRBJ1-4
v_gene: TRBV5-1
d_gene: -
CDR3aa: CASSKDREKLFF
CDR3nt: TGCGCCAGCAGCAAGGACCGTGAAAAACTGTTTTTT

abundance: -
j_gene: TRBJ1-2
v_gene: TRBV2
d_gene: -
CDR3aa: CASSEEGRGYTF
CDR3nt: TGTGCCAGCAGCGAAGAAGGTAGGGGCTACACCTTC

abundance: few
j_gene: TRBJ2-5
v_gene: TRBV2
d_gene: -
CDR3aa: CASHSGVETQYF
CDR3nt: TGTGCCAGCCATAGCGGTGTGGAGACCCAGTACTTC

abundance: -
j_gene: TRBJ1-2
v_gene: TRBV27
d_gene: -
CDR3aa: CASSPLEAGKHYGYTF
CDR3nt: TGTGCCAGCAGTCCCCTTGAGGCAGGAAAACACTATGGCTACACCTTC

abundance: -
j_gene: TRBJ1-2
v_gene: TRBV14
d_gene: -
CDR3aa: CASSQEPLGYTF
CDR3nt: TGTGCCAGCAGCCAAGAGCCCCTCGGCTACACCTTC

abundance: -
j_gene: TRBJ1-1
v_gene: TRBV27
d_gene: -
CDR3aa: CASSLSNWGSEAFF
CDR3nt: TGTGCCAGCAGTTTATCAAATTGGGGATCTGAAGCTTTCTTT

abundance: once
j_gene: TRBJ2-2
v_gene: TRBV29-1
d_gene: -
CDR3aa: CSVEMETGELFF
CDR3nt: TGCAGCGTTGAGATGGAGACCGGGGAGCTGTTTTTT

abundance: -
j_gene: TRBJ1-1
v_gene: TRBV29-1
d_gene: TRBD1
CDR3aa: CSGSGGNTEAFF
CDR3nt: TGCAGCGGATCAGGGGGGAACACTGAAGCTTTCTTT

abundance: -
j_gene: TRBJ2-3
v_gene: TRBV4-1
d_gene: TRBD2
CDR3aa: CASSQGYGGVTDTQYF
CDR3nt: TGCGCCAGCAGCCAAGGGTACGGGGGGGTTACAGATACGCAGTATTTT

abundance: -
j_gene: TRBJ2-7
v_gene: TRBV4-3
d_gene: -
CDR3aa: CASSQDGSNGFPYEQYF
CDR3nt: TGCGCCAGCAGCCAAGATGGGAGTAATGGTTTCCCCTACGAGCAGTACTTC

abundance: -
j_gene: TRBJ1-1
v_gene: TRBV18
d_gene: TRBD1
CDR3aa: CASSPPTTGQGTEAFF
CDR3nt: TGTGCCAGCTCACCACCGACGACAGGGCAAGGGACTGAAGCTTTCTTT

abundance: once
j_gene: TRBJ1-1
v_gene: TRBV7-9
d_gene: TRBD1
CDR3aa: CASSLAGTGGMTFF
CDR3nt: TGTGCCAGCAGCTTAGCCGGGACAGGGGGCATGACTTTCTTT

abundance: few
j_gene: TRBJ1-1
v_gene: TRBV5-1
d_gene: -
CDR3aa: CASSLEGFEAFF
CDR3nt: TGCGCCAGCAGCTTGGAAGGGTTTGAAGCTTTCTTT

abundance: -
j_gene: TRBJ2-1
v_gene: TRBV7-2
d_gene: -
CDR3aa: CASAFYGSYNEQFF
CDR3nt: TGTGCCAGCGCCTTTTATGGCTCCTACAATGAGCAGTTCTTC

abundance: -
j_gene: TRBJ1-2
v_gene: TRBV5-5
d_gene: -
CDR3aa: CASSLVDRATNYGYTF
CDR3nt: TGTGCCAGCAGCCTCGTGGACCGGGCCACTAACTATGGCTACACCTTC

abundance: few
j_gene: TRBJ1-5
v_gene: TRBV4-3
d_gene: TRBD1
CDR3aa: CASSIFRGANQPQHF
CDR3nt: TGCGCCAGCAGCATCTTCAGGGGGGCGAATCAGCCCCAGCATTTT

abundance: -
j_gene: TRBJ1-3
v_gene: TRBV28
d_gene: TRBD1
CDR3aa: CASSQTGGDNTIYF
CDR3nt: TGTGCCAGCAGCCAAACAGGGGGCGATAACACCATATATTTT

abundance: -
j_gene: TRBJ2-7
v_gene: TRBV5-1
d_gene: TRBD1
CDR3aa: CASSTGQGTSYEQYF
CDR3nt: TGCGCCAGCAGCACCGGACAGGGCACATCCTACGAGCAGTACTTC

abundance: once
j_gene: TRBJ1-3
v_gene: TRBV7-2
d_gene: -
CDR3aa: CASSLPTASGNTIYF
CDR3nt: TGTGCCAGCAGCCTCCCGACAGCCTCTGGAAACACCATATATTTT

abundance: few
j_gene: TRBJ1-2
v_gene: TRBV2
d_gene: -
CDR3aa: CASSDGASYGYTF
CDR3nt: TGTGCCAGCAGTGATGGGGCTAGCTATGGCTACACCTTC